The 8 T cell receptor beta chains given below trace back to one sample, sequenced in a study of T cells in Graves' hyperthyroidism and ophthalmopathy. Amplification of TCR beta CDR3 regions was performed using RNA transcripts as template. TCR CDR3 regions were first amplified by RT-PCR with HTBI primers. TCRdb passed the multiplex PCR reads through MiXCR, listing each CDR3 protein once. The sample lists roughly 700,000 distinct CDR3 sequences, approximately 36% occurring once. Source material: blood. The receptors were sampled from a woman in her 40s with Graves' hyperthyroidism.

This clonotype was observed once. V is TRBV29-1 and J is TRBJ2-5; 15 positions match TRBD2. The germline V gene has CDR1 SQVTM and CDR2 ANQGSEA. V was pared by 7 bases and J by 1 base, with 13 bases of the junction left unmatched. This CDR3 is 18 amino acids long. The CDR3 loop reads CSAMNLGLAGGPQETQYF. The CDR3, as DNA: TGCAGCGCGATGAACCTCGGACTAGCGGGGGGGCCCCAAGAGACCCAGTACTTC.

The chain employs TRBV4-2 and TRBJ1-4; D gene ambiguous. The CDR3 has 15 residues. Germline CDR1 and CDR2: LGHNA and YNFKEQ. Trimming took 5 bases from V and 9 from J, leaving 19 bases between them. CDR3 loop: CASSDGSGFNKKLFF. The CDR3 bases are TGTGCCAGCAGCGATGGTTCGGGGTTCAATAAAAAACTGTTTTTT.

This clonotype has a handful of counts. V is TRBV6-6 and J is TRBJ1-2, with TRBD1 matching over 7 bases. V gave up 5 bases and J gave up 3 bases; unmatched junction bases: 9. CDR1 is MNHNY, CDR2 SVGAGI, per germline (reference sequence). The CDR3 length is 15 residues. CDR3 loop: CASSKTQGEYYGYTF. In nucleotides, the CDR3 is TGTGCCAGCAGTAAAACCCAGGGGGAGTACTATGGCTACACCTTC.

This chain connects TRBV11-2 to TRBJ1-1; tentative D call: TRBD1 (6 bases). Germline V lookup: CDR1 SGHAT, CDR2 FQNNGV. V lost 4 bases, J lost 3 bases, and 18 bases lay in between. The CDR3 spans 16 residues. The DNA of the CDR3 is TGTGCCAGCAGCTCCCGGGACACCACGAGAGACACTGAAGCTTTCTTT. This gives the protein CASSSRDTTRDTEAFF.

The chain joins TRBV12-3 or TRBV12-4 to TRBJ2-3; D is uncertain. Deletions cut 2 bases from V and 2 bases from J, with 5 bases between. CDR3 length: 13 residues. CDR3 region: CASSLMATDTQYF. Here the CDR3 DNA reads TGTGCCAGCAGTTTAATGGCCACAGATACGCAGTATTTT.

The table lists this clonotype with a few counts. V gene TRBV18 combines with J gene TRBJ2-5; the D gene could be TRBD1 or TRBD2 (5 bases each). This CDR3 is built from 14 residues. Germline V gene sequence: CDR1 KGHSH, CDR2 LQKENI. V was pared by 3 bases and J by 2 bases, with 10 bases between. The CDR3: CASSPRDGQETQYF. The CDR3 nucleotides are TGTGCCAGCTCACCTCGGGACGGTCAAGAGACCCAGTACTTC.

This clonotype was detected ten times or more. This rearrangement joins TRBV7-9 to TRBJ2-7; weak D call: TRBD2 (6 bases). The CDR3 spans 15 residues. With 5 bases removed from V and 1 base from J, the gap between germline ends came to 15 bases. Germline lookup yields CDR1 SEHNR and CDR2 FQNEAQ (reference sequence). CDR3 DNA: TGTGCCAGCAGCCCACCCCGGGGGTGGTCCTACGAGCAGTACTTC. It specifies CASSPPRGWSYEQYF.

The chain couples TRBV19 to TRBJ1-2; D call uncertain. Germline CDR1 reads LNHDA; CDR2 reads SQIVND (reference sequence). V gave up 4 bases and J gave up 2 bases, with 8 bases separating them. The CDR3 has 13 amino acids. CDR3 sequence reads: CASSTVLNYGYTF. The CDR3 DNA reads TGTGCCAGTAGTACAGTGTTAAACTATGGCTACACCTTC.